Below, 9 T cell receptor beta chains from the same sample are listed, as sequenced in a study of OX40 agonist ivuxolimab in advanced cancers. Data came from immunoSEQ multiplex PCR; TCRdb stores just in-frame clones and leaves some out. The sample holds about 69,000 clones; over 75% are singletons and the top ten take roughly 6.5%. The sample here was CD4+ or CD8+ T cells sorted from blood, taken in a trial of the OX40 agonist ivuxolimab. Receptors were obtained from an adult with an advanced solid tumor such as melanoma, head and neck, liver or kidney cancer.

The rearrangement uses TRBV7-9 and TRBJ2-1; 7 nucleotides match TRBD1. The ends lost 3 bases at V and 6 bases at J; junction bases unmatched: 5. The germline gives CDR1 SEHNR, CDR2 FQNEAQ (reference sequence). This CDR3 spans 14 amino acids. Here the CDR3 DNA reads TGTGCCAGCAGCTTGGGTACAGGGGCCAATGAGCAGTTCTTC. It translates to CASSLGTGANEQFF.

The CDR3 reads CAWSVMSIQPQHF. The CDR3, as DNA: TGTGCCTGGAGTGTGATGTCCATTCAGCCCCAGCATTTT. This rearrangement joins TRBV30 to TRBJ1-5, with D hard to call. Germline V gives CDR1 GTSNPN, CDR2 SVGIG (reference sequence). V was trimmed by 0 bases and J by 6 bases, leaving 9 bases between them. The CDR3 totals 13 residues.

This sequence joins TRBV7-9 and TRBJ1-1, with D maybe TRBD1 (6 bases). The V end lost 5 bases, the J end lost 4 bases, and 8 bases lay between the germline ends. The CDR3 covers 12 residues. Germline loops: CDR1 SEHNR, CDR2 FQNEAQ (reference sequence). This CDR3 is CASSPDSTEAFF. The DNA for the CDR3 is TGTGCCAGCAGCCCGGACAGCACTGAAGCTTTCTTT. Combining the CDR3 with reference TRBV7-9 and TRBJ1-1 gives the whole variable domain DTGVSQNPRHKITKRGQNVTFRCDPISEHNRLYWYRQTLGQGPEFLTYFQNEAQLEKSRLLSDRFSAERPKGSFSTLEIQRTEQGDSAMYLCASSPDSTEAFFGQGTRLTVV.

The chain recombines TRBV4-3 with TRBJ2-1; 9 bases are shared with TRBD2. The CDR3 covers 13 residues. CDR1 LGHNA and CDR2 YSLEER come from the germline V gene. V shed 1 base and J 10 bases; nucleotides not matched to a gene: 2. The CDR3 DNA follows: TGCGCCAGCAGCCAAGTTGCGGGGGGGGAGCAGTTCTTC. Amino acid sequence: CASSQVAGGEQFF.

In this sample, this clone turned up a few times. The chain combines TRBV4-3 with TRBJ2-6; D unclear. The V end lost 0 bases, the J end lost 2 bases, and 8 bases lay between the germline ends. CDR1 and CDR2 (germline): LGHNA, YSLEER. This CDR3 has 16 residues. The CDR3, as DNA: TGCGCCAGCAGCCAAGATGGACCCACTGGGGCCAACGTCCTGACTTTC. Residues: CASSQDGPTGANVLTF.

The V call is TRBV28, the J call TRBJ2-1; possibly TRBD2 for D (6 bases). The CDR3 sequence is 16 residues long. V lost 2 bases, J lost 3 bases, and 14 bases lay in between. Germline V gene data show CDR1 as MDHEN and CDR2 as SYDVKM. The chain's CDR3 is CASSLRAAGFYNEQFF. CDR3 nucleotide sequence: TGTGCCAGCAGTTTACGCGCGGCGGGGTTCTACAATGAGCAGTTCTTC.

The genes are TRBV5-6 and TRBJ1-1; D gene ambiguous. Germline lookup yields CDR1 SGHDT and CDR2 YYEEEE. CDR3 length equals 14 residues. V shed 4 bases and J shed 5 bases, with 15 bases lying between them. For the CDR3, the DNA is TGTGCCAGCAGCGGAGCAGGTTGGGGAACTGAAGCTTTCTTT. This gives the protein CASSGAGWGTEAFF.

The chain's CDR3 is CASLRERSTDTQYF. The CDR3 DNA sequence: TGTGCCAGCCTGAGGGAGCGGAGCACAGATACGCAGTATTTT. This rearrangement joins TRBV6-5 to TRBJ2-3; perhaps TRBD2 as D (5 bases). The V gene's germline CDR1 is MNHEY and CDR2 SVGAGI. Trimming took off 8 bases at V and 0 bases at J, with 12 bases between the two ends. The CDR3 is 14 residues long.

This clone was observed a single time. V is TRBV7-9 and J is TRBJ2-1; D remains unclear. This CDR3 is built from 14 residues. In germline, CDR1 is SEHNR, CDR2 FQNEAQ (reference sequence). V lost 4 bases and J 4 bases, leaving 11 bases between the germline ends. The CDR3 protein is CASSSLTEYNEQFF. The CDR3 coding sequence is TGTGCCAGCAGCTCACTGACCGAATACAATGAGCAGTTCTTC.